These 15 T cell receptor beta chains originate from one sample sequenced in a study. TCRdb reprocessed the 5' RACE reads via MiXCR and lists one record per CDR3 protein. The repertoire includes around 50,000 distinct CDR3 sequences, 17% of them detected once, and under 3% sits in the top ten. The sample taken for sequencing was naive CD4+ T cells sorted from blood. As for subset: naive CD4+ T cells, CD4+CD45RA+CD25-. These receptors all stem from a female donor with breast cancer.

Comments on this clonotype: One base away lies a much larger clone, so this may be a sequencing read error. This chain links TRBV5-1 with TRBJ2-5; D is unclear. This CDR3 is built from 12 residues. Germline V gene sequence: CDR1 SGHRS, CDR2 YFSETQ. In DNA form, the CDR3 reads TGCGCCCGCAGCTTGGTCGGAGAGACCCAGTACTTC. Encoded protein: CARSLVGETQYF.

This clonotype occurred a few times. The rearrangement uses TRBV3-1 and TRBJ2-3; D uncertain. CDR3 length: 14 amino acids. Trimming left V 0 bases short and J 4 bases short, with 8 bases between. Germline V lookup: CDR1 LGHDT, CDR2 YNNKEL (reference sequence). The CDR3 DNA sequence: TGTGCCAGCAGCCAAGATCTAACGTCAGATACGCAGTATTTT. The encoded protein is CASSQDLTSDTQYF.

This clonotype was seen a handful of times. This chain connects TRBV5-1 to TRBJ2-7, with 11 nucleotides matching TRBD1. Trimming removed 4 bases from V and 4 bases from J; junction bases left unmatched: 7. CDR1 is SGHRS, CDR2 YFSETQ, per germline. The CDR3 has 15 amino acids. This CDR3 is CASSPGQGGTYEQYF. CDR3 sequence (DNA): TGCGCCAGCAGCCCGGGACAGGGGGGAACTTACGAGCAGTACTTC.

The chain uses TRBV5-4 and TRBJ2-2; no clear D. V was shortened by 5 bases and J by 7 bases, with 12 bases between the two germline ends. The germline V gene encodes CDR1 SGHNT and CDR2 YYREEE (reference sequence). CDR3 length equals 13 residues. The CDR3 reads CASRRDLSGELFF. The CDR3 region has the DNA TGTGCCAGCAGGCGCGATTTAAGCGGGGAGCTGTTTTTT.

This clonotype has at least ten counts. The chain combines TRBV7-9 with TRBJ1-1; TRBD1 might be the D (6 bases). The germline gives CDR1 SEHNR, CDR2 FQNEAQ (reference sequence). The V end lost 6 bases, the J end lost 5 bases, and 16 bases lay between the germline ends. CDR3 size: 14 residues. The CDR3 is CASRKQGGYTEAFF. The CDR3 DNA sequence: TGTGCCAGCAGAAAACAGGGAGGGTATACTGAAGCTTTCTTT.

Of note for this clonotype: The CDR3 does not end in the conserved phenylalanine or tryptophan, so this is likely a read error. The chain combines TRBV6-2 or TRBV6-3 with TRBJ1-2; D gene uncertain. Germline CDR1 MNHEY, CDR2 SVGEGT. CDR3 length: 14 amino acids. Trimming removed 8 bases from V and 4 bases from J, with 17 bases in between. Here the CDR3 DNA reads TGTGCCAGCGCCACTGGTCGGGCGATCTATGGCTACACCGTC. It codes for CASATGRAIYGYTV.

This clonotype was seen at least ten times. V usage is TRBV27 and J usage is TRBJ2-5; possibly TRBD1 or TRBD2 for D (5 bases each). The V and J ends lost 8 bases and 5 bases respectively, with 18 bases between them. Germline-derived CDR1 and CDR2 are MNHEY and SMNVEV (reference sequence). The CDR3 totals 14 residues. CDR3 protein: CASSRGPFGETQYF. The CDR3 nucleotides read TGTGCCAGCTCCCGGGGACCGTTCGGGGAGACCCAGTACTTC.

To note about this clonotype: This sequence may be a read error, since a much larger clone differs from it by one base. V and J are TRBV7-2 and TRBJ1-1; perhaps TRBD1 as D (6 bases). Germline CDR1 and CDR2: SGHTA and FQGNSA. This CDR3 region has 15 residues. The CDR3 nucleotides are TGTGCCAGCACCCCGGGGCGGGGGCAGAACACTGAAGCTTGCTTT. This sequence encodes CASTPGRGQNTEACF.

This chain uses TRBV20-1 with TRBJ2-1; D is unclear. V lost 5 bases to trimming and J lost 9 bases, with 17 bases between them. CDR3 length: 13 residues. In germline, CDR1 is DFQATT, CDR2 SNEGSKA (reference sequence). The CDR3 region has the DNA TGCAGTGCTCGGAGTACGTCTCCTGTTGAGCAGTTCTTC. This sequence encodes CSARSTSPVEQFF.

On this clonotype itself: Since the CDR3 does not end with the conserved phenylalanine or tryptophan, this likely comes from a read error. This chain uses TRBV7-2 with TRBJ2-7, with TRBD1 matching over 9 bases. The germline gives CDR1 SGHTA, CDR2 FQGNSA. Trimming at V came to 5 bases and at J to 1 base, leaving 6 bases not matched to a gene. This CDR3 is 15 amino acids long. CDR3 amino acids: CASSVGGQGSYEQYC. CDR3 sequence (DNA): TGTGCCAGCAGCGTTGGGGGACAGGGATCCTACGAGCAGTACTGC.

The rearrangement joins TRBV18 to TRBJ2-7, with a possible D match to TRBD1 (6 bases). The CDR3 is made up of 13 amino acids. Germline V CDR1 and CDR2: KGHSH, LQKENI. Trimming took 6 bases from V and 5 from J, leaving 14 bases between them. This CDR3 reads CASSLTSGDEQYF. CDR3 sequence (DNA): TGTGCCAGCTCCCTAACCTCAGGGGACGAGCAGTACTTC. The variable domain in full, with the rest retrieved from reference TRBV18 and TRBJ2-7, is NAGVMQNPRHLVRRRGQEARLRCSPMKGHSHVYWYRQLPEEGLKFMVYLQKENIIDESGMPKERFSAEFPKEGPSILRIQQVVRGDSAAYFCASSLTSGDEQYFGPGTRLTVT.

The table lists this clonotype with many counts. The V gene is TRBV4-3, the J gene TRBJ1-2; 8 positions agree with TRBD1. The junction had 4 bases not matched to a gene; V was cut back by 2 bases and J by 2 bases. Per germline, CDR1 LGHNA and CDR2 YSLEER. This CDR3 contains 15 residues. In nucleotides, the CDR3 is TGCGCCAGCAGCCAAAGACAGGGGAAGAACTATGGCTACACCTTC. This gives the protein CASSQRQGKNYGYTF.

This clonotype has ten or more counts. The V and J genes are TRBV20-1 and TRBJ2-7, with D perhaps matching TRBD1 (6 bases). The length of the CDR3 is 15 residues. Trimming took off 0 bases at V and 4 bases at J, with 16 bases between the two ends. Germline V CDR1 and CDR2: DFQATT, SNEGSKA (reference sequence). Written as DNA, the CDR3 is TGCAGTGCTAGAGATGCCACCCCAGGGGAGTACGAGCAGTACTTC. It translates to CSARDATPGEYEQYF.

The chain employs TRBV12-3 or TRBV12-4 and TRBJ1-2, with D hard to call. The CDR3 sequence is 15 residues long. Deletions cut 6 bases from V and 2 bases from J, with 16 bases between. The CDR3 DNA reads TGTGCCAGCAGGGCCCGGCAGAGCTCCAACTATGGCTACACCTTC. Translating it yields CASRARQSSNYGYTF.

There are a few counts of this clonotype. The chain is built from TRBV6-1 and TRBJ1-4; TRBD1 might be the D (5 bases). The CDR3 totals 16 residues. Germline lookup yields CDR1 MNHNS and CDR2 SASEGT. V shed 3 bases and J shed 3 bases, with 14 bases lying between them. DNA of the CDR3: TGTGCCAGCAGTGATGAGGGAAGACAGCCTAATGAAAAACTGTTTTTT. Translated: CASSDEGRQPNEKLFF.